This record concerns one T cell receptor beta chain sequence. Treatment of the sample: around 19 received Ad26.COV2.S at low or high dose, single or two shots; about 5 received placebo; per-sample allocation not given. Specimens were obtained on day 63 following the first vaccine or placebo injection. This Boston cohort included adults aged 18-55 years. The shot given was an Ad26 vector that makes Wuhan-strain SARS-CoV-2 spike. This record belongs to a study of Ad26.COV2.S vaccination and SARS-CoV-2 variants. About the study: Participants got Ad26.COV2.S intramuscularly, once or twice 56 days apart.

Profiled with immunoSEQ multiplex PCR; TCRdb holds only in-frame clones, not every one. The repertoire holds roughly 240,000 clones, with roughly 90% as singletons. The CDR3 runs 15 residues. The V gene lost 0 bases and the J gene lost 6 bases, with 12 bases spanning the gap. Germline-derived CDR1 and CDR2 are SNHLY and FYNNEI. The receptor was derived from a person between 18 and 59 years old who received the Ad26.COV2.S COVID-19 vaccine or a placebo. Sequencing was performed on peripheral blood, taken in a trial of Ad26.COV2.S vaccine versus placebo. The chain joins TRBV2 to TRBJ2-1, with D tentatively TRBD2 (6 bases). CDR3 sequence (DNA): TGTGCCAGCAGTGAAGCGGGGGGTACTGGCAATGAGCAGTTCTTC. It translates to CASSEAGGTGNEQFF.